This T cell receptor (beta chain) was recorded in a study of CD8 T cells in Susac syndrome. Study-wide context: Of the sequenced Susac syndrome patients, about six had active disease and about eight were in remission.

Reverse transcription used roughly 0.45 to 1 ug RNA and random hexamers. TCRdb passed the immunoSEQ multiplex PCR reads through MiXCR, listing each CDR3 protein once. The sample lists 210,000 or so distinct CDR3 sequences; about 94% were seen once. Germline-derived CDR1 and CDR2 are SGHNT and YENEEA. This CDR3 spans 13 amino acids. Trimming removed 2 bases at V and 5 bases at J, with 10 bases between. TCR beta was sequenced from blood CD8+ and CD4+ T cells. The chain has TRBV11-3 and TRBJ2-7, with D hard to call. The specimen sequenced was CD4+ T cells from PBMCs. This sequence was found in a human donor with Susac syndrome. For the CDR3, the DNA is TGTGCCAGCAGCTTAAACCGGGCCAACGAGCAGTACTTC. Translated, it gives CASSLNRANEQYF. Using reference TRBV11-3 and TRBJ2-7 for the parts outside the CDR3, the full variable domain is EAGVVQSPRYKIIEKKQPVAFWCNPISGHNTLYWYLQNLGQGPELLIRYENEEAVDDSQLPKDRFSAERLKGVDSTLKIQPAELGDSAVYLCASSLNRANEQYFGPGTRLTVT.